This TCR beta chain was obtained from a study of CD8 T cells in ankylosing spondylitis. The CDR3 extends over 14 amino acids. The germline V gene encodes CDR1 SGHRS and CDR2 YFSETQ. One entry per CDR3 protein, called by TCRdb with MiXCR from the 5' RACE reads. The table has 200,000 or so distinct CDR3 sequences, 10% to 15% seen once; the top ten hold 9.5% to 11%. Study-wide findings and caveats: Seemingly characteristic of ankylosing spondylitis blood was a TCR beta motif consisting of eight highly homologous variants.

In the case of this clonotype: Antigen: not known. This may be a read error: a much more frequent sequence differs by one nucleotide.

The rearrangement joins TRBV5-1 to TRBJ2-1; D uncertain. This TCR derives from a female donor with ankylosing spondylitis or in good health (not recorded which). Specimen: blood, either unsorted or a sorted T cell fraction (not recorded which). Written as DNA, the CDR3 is TGCGTCAGCAGCTTGACAAAAACCTACAATGAGCAGTTCTTC. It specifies CVSSLTKTYNEQFF.